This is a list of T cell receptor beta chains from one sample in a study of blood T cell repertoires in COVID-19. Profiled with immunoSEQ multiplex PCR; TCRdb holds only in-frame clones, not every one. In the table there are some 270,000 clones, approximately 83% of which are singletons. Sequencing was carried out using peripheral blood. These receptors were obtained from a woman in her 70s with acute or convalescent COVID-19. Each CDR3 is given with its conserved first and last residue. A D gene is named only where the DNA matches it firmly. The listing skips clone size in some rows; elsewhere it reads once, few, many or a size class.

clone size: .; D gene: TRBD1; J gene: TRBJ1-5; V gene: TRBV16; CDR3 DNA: TGTGCCAGCAGCCAAAATGCCCCCGGGACAGCCCCCAGTCGGCCCCAGCATTTT; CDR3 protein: CASSQNAPGTAPSRPQHF
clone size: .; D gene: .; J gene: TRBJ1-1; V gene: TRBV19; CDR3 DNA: TGTGCCAGTAGAGACCAGGGCCACACTGAAGCTTTCTTT; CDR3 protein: CASRDQGHTEAFF
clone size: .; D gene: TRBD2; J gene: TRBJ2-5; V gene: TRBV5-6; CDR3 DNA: TGTGCCAGCAGCAAAATCCTAGCGGGGGGCTCCTTCGGTGCAGAGACCCAGTACTTC; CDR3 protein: CASSKILAGGSFGAETQYF
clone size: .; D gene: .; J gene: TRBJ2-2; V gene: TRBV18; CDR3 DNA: TGTGCCAGCCTCGGACAGTTTGCGGGCACCGGGGAGCTGTTTTTT; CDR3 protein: CASLGQFAGTGELFF
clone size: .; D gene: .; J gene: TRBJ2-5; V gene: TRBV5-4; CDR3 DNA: TGTGCCAGCAGCCCCGCAGCGGGCGTTGGCGGGGAGACCCAGTACTTC; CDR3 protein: CASSPAAGVGGETQYF
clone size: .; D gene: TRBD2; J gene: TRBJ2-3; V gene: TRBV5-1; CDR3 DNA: TGCGCCAGCAGCTTCCGACTAGCGCAAGATACGCAGTATTTT; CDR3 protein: CASSFRLAQDTQYF
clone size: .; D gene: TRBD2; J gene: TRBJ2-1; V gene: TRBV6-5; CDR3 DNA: TGTGCCAGCAGTACGGCGGGACTAGGGCACAATGAGCAGTTCTTC; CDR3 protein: CASSTAGLGHNEQFF
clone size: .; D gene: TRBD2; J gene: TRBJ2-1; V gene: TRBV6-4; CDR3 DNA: TGTGCCAGCAGTGCCATCGGGGGGAACAATGAGCAGTTCTTC; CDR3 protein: CASSAIGGNNEQFF
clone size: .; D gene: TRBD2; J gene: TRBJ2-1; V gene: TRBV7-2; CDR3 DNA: TGTGCCAGCAGCCCTCTAGCGGGGGGGTACGGTGAGCAGTTCTTC; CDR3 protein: CASSPLAGGYGEQFF
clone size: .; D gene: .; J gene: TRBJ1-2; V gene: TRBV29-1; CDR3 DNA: TGCAGCGTGGGGGAGGGACTCTCTTCAGGAGGCTACACCTTC; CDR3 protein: CSVGEGLSSGGYTF
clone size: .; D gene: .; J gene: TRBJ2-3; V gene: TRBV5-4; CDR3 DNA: TGTGCCAGCAGCGGCCAACAGGGCCCCACAGATACGCAGTATTTT; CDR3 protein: CASSGQQGPTDTQYF
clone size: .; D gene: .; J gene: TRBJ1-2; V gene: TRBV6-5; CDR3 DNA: TGTGCCAGCCAGGAAGGAAGCTATGGCTACACCTTC; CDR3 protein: CASQEGSYGYTF
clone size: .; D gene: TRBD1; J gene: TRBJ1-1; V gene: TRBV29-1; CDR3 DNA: TGCAGCGGGGGGCAGGGGGGTGCTGAAGCTTTCTTT; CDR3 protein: CSGGQGGAEAFF
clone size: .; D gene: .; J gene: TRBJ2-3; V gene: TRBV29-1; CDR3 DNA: TGCAGCGTTCGCGGACAGTCTAGCACAGATACGCAGTATTTT; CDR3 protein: CSVRGQSSTDTQYF
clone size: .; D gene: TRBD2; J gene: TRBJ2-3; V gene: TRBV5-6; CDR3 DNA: TGTGCCAGCAGCTACAGACTAGCGGGGATTACAGATACGCAGTATTTT; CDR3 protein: CASSYRLAGITDTQYF
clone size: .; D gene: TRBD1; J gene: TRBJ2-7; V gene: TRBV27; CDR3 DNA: TGTGCCAGCAGTTACAGGGGGGACGAGCAGTACTTC; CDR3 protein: CASSYRGDEQYF
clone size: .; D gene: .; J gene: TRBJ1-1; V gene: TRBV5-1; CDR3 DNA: TGCGCCAGCAGCTTGGCCAAGCAGGCGGGGGCTGAAGCTTTCTTT; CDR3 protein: CASSLAKQAGAEAFF
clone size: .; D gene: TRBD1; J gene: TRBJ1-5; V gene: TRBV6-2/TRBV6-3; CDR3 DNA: TGTGCCAGCAGCCGCACAGGGGGCGCAAATCAGCCCCAGCATTTT; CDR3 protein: CASSRTGGANQPQHF
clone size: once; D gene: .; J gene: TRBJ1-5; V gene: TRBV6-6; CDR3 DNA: TGTGCCAGCAGTTGGGGGGACCGTCAGCCCCAGCATTTT; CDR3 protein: CASSWGDRQPQHF
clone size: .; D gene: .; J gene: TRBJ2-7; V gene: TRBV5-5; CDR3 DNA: TGTGCCAGCAGCTTAGTACAGGCCGCCTACGAGCAGTACTTC; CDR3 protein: CASSLVQAAYEQYF
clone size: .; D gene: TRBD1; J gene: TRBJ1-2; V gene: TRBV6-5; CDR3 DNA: TGTGCCAGCAGCTCCCGGGACAGGGTCTATGGCTACACCTTC; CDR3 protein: CASSSRDRVYGYTF
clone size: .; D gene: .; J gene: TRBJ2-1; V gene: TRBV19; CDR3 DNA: TGTGCCACATCCAGACAGAGCTCCTACAATGAGCAGTTCTTC; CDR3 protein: CATSRQSSYNEQFF
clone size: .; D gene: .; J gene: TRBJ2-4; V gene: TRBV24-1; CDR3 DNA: TGTGCCACCAGTGAATCAGGGGGGAAAAACATTCAGTACTTC; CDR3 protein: CATSESGGKNIQYF
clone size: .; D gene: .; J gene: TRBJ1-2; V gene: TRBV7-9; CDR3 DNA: TGTGCCAGCAGCTACGGGGAGAACTATGGCTACACCTTC; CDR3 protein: CASSYGENYGYTF